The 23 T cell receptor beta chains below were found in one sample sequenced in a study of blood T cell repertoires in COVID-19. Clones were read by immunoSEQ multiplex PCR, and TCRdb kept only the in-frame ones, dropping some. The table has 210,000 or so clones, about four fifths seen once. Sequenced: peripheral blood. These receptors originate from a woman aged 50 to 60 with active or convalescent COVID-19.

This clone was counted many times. The CDR3 DNA reads TGTGCCAGCAATTGGGGCCAGGCCAACTATGGCTACACCTTC. Protein sequence: CASNWGQANYGYTF. The rearrangement uses TRBV28 and TRBJ1-2, with D possibly TRBD1 on 5 matching bases. V was cut by 7 bases and J by 2 bases, with 14 bases left in between. The CDR3 extends over 14 amino acids. Germline CDR1 MDHEN, CDR2 SYDVKM.

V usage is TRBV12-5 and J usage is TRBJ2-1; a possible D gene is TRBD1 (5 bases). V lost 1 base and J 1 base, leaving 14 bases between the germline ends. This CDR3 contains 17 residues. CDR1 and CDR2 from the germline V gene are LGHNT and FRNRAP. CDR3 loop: CASGLGYQGGSYNEQFF. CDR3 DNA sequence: TGTGCTAGTGGTTTGGGGTACCAGGGTGGATCCTACAATGAGCAGTTCTTC.

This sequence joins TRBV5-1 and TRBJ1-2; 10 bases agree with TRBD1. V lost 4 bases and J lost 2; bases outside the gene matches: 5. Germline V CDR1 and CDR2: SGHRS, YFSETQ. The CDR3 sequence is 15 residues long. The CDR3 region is CASSEGQGSNYGYTF. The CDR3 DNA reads TGCGCCAGCAGCGAGGGACAGGGGAGCAACTATGGCTACACCTTC.

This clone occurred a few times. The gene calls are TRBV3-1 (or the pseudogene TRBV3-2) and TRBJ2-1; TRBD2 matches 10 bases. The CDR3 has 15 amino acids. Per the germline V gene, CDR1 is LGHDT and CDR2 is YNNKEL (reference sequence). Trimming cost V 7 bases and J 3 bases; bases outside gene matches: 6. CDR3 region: CASTPLAGVYNEQFF. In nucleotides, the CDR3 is TGTGCCAGCACCCCTCTAGCGGGAGTCTACAATGAGCAGTTCTTC.

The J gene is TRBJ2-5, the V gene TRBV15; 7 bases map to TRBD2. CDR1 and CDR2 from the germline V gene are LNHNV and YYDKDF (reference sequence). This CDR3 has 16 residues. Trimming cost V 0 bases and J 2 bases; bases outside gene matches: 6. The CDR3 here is CATSRDMASGQETQYF. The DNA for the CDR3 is TGTGCCACCAGCAGAGATATGGCTAGCGGACAAGAGACCCAGTACTTC.

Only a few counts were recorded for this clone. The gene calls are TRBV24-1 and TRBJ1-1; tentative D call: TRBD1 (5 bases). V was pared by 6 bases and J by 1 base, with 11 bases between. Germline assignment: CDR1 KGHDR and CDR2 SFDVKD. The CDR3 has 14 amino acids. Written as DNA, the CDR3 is TGTGCCACCAGTTCGCCAGGGTCGAACACTGAAGCTTTCTTT. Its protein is CATSSPGSNTEAFF.

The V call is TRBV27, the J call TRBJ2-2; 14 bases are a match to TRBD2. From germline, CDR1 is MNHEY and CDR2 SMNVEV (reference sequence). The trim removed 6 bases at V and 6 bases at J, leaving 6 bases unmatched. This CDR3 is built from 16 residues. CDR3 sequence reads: CASSPGLAGVPGELFF. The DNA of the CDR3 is TGTGCCAGCAGCCCGGGACTAGCGGGGGTTCCCGGGGAGCTGTTTTTT.

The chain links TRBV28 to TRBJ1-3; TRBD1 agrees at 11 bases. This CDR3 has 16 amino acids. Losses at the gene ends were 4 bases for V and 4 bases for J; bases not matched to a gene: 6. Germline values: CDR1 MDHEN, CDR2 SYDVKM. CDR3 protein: CASSSDRGHGGNTIYF. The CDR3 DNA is TGTGCCAGCAGTTCGGACAGGGGGCACGGAGGAAACACCATATATTTT.

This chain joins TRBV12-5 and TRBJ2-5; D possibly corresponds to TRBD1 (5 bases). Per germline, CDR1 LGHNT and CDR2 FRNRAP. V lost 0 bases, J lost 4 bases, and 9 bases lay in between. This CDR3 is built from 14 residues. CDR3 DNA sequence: TGTGCTAGTGGTTTGGTCTGGCAGGGAGAGACCCAGTACTTC. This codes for CASGLVWQGETQYF.

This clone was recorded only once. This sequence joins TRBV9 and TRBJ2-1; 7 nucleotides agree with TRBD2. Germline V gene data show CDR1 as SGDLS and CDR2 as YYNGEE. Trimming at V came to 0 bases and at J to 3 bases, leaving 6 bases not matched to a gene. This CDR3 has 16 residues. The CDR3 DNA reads TGTGCCAGCAGCGTAGAGGACGGGGGGATCTACAATGAGCAGTTCTTC. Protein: CASSVEDGGIYNEQFF.

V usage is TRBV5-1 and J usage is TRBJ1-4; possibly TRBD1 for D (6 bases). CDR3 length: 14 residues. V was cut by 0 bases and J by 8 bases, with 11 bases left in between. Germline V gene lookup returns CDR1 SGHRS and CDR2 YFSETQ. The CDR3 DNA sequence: TGCGCCAGCAGCTTGGGGGGGCTCGGAGAAAAACTGTTTTTT. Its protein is CASSLGGLGEKLFF.

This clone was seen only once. DNA for the CDR3: TGTGCCAGCACCCCCGGGGACTCAGGGAGGACTGAAGCTTTCTTT. This translates into CASTPGDSGRTEAFF. The V call is TRBV28, the J call TRBJ1-1; D is perhaps TRBD1 (5 bases). V lost 7 bases to trimming and J lost 5 bases, with 20 bases between them. CDR1 and CDR2 from the germline V gene are MDHEN and SYDVKM. The CDR3 spans 15 residues.

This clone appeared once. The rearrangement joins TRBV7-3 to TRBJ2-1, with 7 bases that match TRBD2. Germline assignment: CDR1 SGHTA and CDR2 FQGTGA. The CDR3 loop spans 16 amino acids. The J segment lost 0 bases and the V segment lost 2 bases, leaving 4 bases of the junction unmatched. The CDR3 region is CASSLLAASSYNEQFF. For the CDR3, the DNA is TGTGCCAGCAGCTTACTAGCGGCAAGCTCCTACAATGAGCAGTTCTTC.

The DNA of the CDR3 is TGTGCCAGCAGCCAAGATCTGGGGGAGGGATCAGCTGAAGCTTTCTTT. Translation: CASSQDLGEGSAEAFF. The genes are TRBV3-1 (or the pseudogene TRBV3-2) and TRBJ1-1; possible D gene TRBD1, 5 bases. Germline CDR1 is LGHDT and CDR2 is YNNKEL (reference sequence). The CDR3 consists of 16 residues. The V end was cut by 0 bases, the J end by 6 bases, with 17 bases between.

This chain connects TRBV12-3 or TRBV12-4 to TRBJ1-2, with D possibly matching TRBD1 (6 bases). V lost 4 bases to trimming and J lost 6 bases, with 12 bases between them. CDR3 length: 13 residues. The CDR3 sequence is CASSSGGADGYTF. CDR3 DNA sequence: TGTGCCAGCAGTTCGGGGGGCGCGGATGGCTACACCTTC.

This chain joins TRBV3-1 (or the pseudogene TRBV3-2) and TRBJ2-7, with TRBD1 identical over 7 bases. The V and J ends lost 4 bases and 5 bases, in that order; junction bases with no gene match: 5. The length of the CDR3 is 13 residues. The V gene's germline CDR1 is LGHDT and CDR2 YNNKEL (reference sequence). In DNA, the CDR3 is TGTGCCAGCAGCCGGAAACAGGGGCACGAGCAGTACTTC. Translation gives CASSRKQGHEQYF.

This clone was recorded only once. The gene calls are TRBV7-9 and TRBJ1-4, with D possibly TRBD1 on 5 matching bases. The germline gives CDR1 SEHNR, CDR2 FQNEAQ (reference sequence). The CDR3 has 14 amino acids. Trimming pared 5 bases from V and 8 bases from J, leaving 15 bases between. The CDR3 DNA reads TGTGCCAGCAGCCGCCTGGGGCCTGAAGAAAAACTGTTTTTT. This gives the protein CASSRLGPEEKLFF.

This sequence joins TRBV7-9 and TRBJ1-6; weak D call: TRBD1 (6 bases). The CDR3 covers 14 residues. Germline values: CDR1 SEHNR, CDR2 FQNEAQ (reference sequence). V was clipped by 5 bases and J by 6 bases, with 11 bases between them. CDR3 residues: CASSRGGLNSPLHF. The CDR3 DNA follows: TGTGCCAGCAGCCGAGGGGGTCTTAATTCACCCCTCCACTTT. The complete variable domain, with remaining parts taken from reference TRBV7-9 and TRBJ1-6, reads DTGVSQNPRHKITKRGQNVTFRCDPISEHNRLYWYRQTLGQGPEFLTYFQNEAQLEKSRLLSDRFSAERPKGSFSTLEIQRTEQGDSAMYLCASSRGGLNSPLHFGNGTRLTVT.

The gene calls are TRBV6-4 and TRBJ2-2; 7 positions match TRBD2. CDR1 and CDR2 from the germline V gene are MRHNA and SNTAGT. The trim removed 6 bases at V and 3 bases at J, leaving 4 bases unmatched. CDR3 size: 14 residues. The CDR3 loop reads CASSGGTDTGELFF. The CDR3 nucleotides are TGTGCCAGCAGCGGGGGGACTGACACCGGGGAGCTGTTTTTT.

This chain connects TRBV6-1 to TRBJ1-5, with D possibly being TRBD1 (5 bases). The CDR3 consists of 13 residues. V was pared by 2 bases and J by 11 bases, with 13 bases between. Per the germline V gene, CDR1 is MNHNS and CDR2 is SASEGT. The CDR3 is CASSERGGTAQHF. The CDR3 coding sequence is TGTGCCAGCAGTGAAAGGGGTGGGACTGCCCAGCATTTT.

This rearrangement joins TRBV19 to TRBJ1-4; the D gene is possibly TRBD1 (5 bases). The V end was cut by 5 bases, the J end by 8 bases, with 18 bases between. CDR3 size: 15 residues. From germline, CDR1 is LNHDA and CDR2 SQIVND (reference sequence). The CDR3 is CASSPRRQGGEKLFF. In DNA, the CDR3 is TGTGCCAGTAGTCCCCGTCGGCAGGGAGGCGAAAAACTGTTTTTT.

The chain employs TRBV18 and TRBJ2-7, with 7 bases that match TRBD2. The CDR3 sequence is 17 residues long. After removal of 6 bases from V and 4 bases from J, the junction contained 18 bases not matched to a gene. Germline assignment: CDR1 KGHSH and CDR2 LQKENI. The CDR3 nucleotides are TGTGCCAGCTCCCTCCCCTATCCGAGGGAGGGCCTTTACGAGCAGTACTTC. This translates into CASSLPYPREGLYEQYF. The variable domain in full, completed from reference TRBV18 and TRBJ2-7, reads NAGVMQNPRHLVRRRGQEARLRCSPMKGHSHVYWYRQLPEEGLKFMVYLQKENIIDESGMPKERFSAEFPKEGPSILRIQQVVRGDSAAYFCASSLPYPREGLYEQYFGPGTRLTVT.

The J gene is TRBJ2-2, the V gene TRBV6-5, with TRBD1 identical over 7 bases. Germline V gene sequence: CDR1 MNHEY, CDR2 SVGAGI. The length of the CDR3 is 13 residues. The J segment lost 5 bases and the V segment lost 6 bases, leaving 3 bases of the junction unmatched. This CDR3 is CASRRGQTGELFF. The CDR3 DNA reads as TGTGCCAGCAGAAGGGGGCAAACCGGGGAGCTGTTTTTT.